The rows below give T cell receptor beta chains drawn from one sample of a study of blood T cell repertoires in COVID-19. The protocol was immunoSEQ multiplex PCR, while the TCRdb copy is restricted to in-frame clones and leaves out a portion. Among roughly 230,000 clones listed, approximately 88% were seen once. Material for sequencing was peripheral blood. All receptors come from a human donor in a cohort sampled during active COVID-19. The CDR3 runs from the conserved cysteine through the conserved F or W. A D gene is named only where the DNA matches it firmly. Only part of the rows carry a size: once, few, many, or a class if the clone is expanded.

length | J | size | D | V | CDR3 | DNA
16 | TRBJ2-7 | NA | TRBD1 | TRBV5-1 | CASSFSGGFSSYEQYF | TGCGCCAGCAGCTTTTCAGGGGGCTTCAGCTCCTACGAGCAGTACTTC
14 | TRBJ2-1 | NA | TRBD2 | TRBV2 | CASSEGLAGGQQFF | TGTGCCAGCAGTGAAGGCCTAGCGGGGGGGCAGCAGTTCTTC
17 | TRBJ1-5 | NA | NA | TRBV19 | CASSITRQGKVNQPQHF | TGTGCCAGTAGTATCACAAGGCAGGGGAAGGTCAATCAGCCCCAGCATTTT
13 | TRBJ1-1 | once | TRBD1 | TRBV18 | CASSREQGVEAFF | TGTGCCAGCTCACGGGAACAGGGGGTTGAAGCTTTCTTT
17 | TRBJ1-1 | NA | NA | TRBV7-9 | CASSLVPTGPKNTEAFF | TGTGCCAGCAGCTTAGTCCCGACAGGCCCAAAGAACACTGAAGCTTTCTTT
14 | TRBJ2-7 | NA | TRBD1 | TRBV5-4 | CASSSGTGIYEQYF | TGTGCCAGCAGCTCCGGGACAGGGATTTACGAGCAGTACTTC
13 | TRBJ1-1 | NA | NA | TRBV19 | CASSIDQGAEAFF | TGTGCCAGTAGTATAGATCAGGGCGCTGAAGCTTTCTTT
14 | TRBJ1-1 | NA | NA | TRBV13 | CASSEGQRNTEAFF | TGTGCCAGCAGCGAAGGACAGCGGAACACTGAAGCTTTCTTT
14 | TRBJ1-5 | once | TRBD1 | TRBV5-1 | CASSFGQGGQPQHF | TGCGCCAGCAGCTTCGGACAGGGAGGCCAGCCCCAGCATTTT
16 | TRBJ2-7 | NA | NA | TRBV7-2 | CASSREFSSVAYEQYF | TGTGCCAGCAGCCGCGAATTCTCTAGCGTTGCCTACGAGCAGTACTTC
15 | TRBJ2-7 | NA | TRBD2 | TRBV6-5 | CASTAGGPASYEQYF | TGTGCCAGCACAGCGGGGGGGCCCGCCTCCTACGAGCAGTACTTC
15 | TRBJ1-5 | few | NA | TRBV27 | CASRRTRDSNQPQHF | TGTGCCAGCAGGCGGACCAGGGATAGCAATCAGCCCCAGCATTTT
16 | TRBJ1-3 | NA | NA | TRBV5-1 | CASSLGQVQTGNTIYF | TGCGCCAGCAGCTTGGGACAGGTCCAAACTGGAAACACCATATATTTT
13 | TRBJ1-3 | NA | TRBD1 | TRBV30 | CALDRASGNTIYF | TGTGCCCTCGACAGGGCCTCTGGAAACACCATATATTTT
19 | TRBJ2-7 | NA | TRBD2 | TRBV15 | CATSRDRGLAGGYSYEQYF | TGTGCCACCAGCAGAGATAGGGGACTAGCGGGGGGTTACTCCTACGAGCAGTACTTC
15 | TRBJ2-7 | NA | NA | TRBV5-1 | CASSLAGDSIYEQYF | TGCGCCAGCAGCTTGGCGGGGGACAGTATCTACGAGCAGTACTTC
15 | TRBJ2-6 | NA | NA | TRBV27 | CASRYDSSGANVLTF | TGTGCCAGCCGGTACGACAGCTCTGGGGCCAACGTCCTGACTTTC
15 | TRBJ2-2 | once | NA | TRBV19 | CASSDAGILAGELFF | TGTGCCAGTAGTGACGCAGGGATATTGGCCGGGGAGCTGTTTTTT
15 | TRBJ1-6 | NA | TRBD1 | TRBV5-1 | CASSLARGSNSPLHF | TGCGCCAGCAGCTTGGCCAGGGGGAGCAATTCACCCCTCCACTTT
16 | TRBJ2-7 | few | TRBD2 | TRBV4-1 | CASSWRLAGEMDEQYF | TGCGCCAGCAGCTGGCGACTAGCGGGAGAGATGGACGAGCAGTACTTC
14 | TRBJ2-1 | NA | NA | TRBV11-2 | CATLGQRGYNEQFF | TGTGCCACCCTTGGACAGCGAGGTTACAATGAGCAGTTCTTC
20 | TRBJ1-4 | NA | TRBD1 | TRBV28 | CASSFLYGTGRFATNEKLFF | TGTGCCAGCAGTTTCCTATATGGGACAGGAAGATTCGCAACTAATGAAAAACTGTTTTTT
17 | TRBJ1-1 | NA | NA | TRBV13 | CASSLGFRRGPNTEAFF | TGTGCCAGCAGCTTAGGATTTAGGAGGGGTCCGAACACTGAAGCTTTCTTT
12 | TRBJ2-7 | NA | NA | TRBV5-3 | CARRGSSYEQYF | TGTGCCAGAAGGGGGAGCTCCTACGAGCAGTACTTC
16 | TRBJ2-1 | NA | TRBD1 | TRBV18 | CASSPDRGQTDNEQFF | TGTGCCAGCTCACCCGACAGGGGTCAAACAGACAATGAGCAGTTCTTC
14 | TRBJ2-7 | NA | TRBD2 | TRBV4-2 | CASGGGEVGYEQYF | TGTGCCAGCGGCGGGGGGGAGGTGGGCTACGAGCAGTACTTC
15 | TRBJ2-7 | NA | TRBD2 | TRBV5-4 | CASSQRLAGPYEQYF | TGTGCCAGCAGCCAAAGACTAGCGGGTCCCTACGAGCAGTACTTC
14 | TRBJ2-7 | NA | NA | TRBV6-5 | CASSPQRLRYEQYF | TGTGCCAGCAGTCCCCAACGACTGCGGTACGAGCAGTACTTC
14 | TRBJ2-3 | NA | NA | TRBV7-2 | CASSFGHFTDTQYF | TGTGCCAGCAGCTTCGGACATTTCACAGATACGCAGTATTTT
15 | TRBJ1-1 | NA | NA | TRBV14 | CASSQSWALNTEAFF | TGTGCCAGCAGCCAAAGCTGGGCCCTGAACACTGAAGCTTTCTTT
14 | TRBJ1-4 | NA | TRBD1 | TRBV6-5 | CASGTGATNEKLFF | TGTGCCAGCGGCACAGGGGCAACTAATGAAAAACTGTTTTTT
20 | TRBJ2-7 | NA | NA | TRBV7-8 | CASSLGRGVSGTGLGYEQYF | TGTGCCAGCAGCTTAGGTAGGGGTGTCTCCGGTACAGGCCTGGGGTACGAGCAGTACTTC
14 | TRBJ2-1 | NA | NA | TRBV30 | CAWTRGQLSNEQFF | TGTGCCTGGACGAGAGGGCAGCTATCCAATGAGCAGTTCTTC
16 | TRBJ2-7 | NA | TRBD2 | TRBV6-1 | CASSAILRGTSAEQYF | TGTGCCAGCAGTGCTATCCTTCGTGGGACTAGCGCCGAGCAGTACTTC
16 | TRBJ2-7 | few | TRBD1 | TRBV4-3 | CASSQDLGQGNIKQYF | TGCGCCAGCAGCCAAGATTTGGGACAGGGTAATATAAAGCAGTACTTC
13 | TRBJ1-2 | NA | TRBD1 | TRBV30 | CAWEGTGLGGYTF | TGTGCCTGGGAAGGGACAGGTTTAGGGGGCTACACCTTC
15 | TRBJ1-5 | NA | TRBD1 | TRBV6-5 | CASRDRVRSNQPQHF | TGTGCCAGCAGGGACAGGGTTAGGAGCAATCAGCCCCAGCATTTT
16 | TRBJ1-4 | NA | NA | TRBV6-5 | CASSYSGGVPNEKLFF | TGTGCCAGCAGTTACTCGGGGGGGGTACCTAATGAAAAACTGTTTTTT
17 | TRBJ1-6 | NA | NA | TRBV6-1 | CASSDRSKGSYNSPLHF | TGTGCCAGCAGTGATCGGTCTAAGGGGTCCTATAATTCACCCCTCCACTTT
14 | TRBJ1-2 | NA | TRBD1 | TRBV2 | CASRRQGSEYGYTF | TGTGCCAGCAGGCGACAGGGGTCCGAATATGGCTACACCTTC
14 | TRBJ2-3 | NA | NA | TRBV5-5 | CASSGGASTDTQYF | TGTGCCTCCAGTGGGGGGGCTAGCACAGATACGCAGTATTTT
17 | TRBJ2-6 | NA | TRBD2 | TRBV5-1 | CASSEDGGYSGANVLTF | TGCGCCAGCAGCGAGGACGGGGGGTACTCTGGGGCCAACGTCCTGACTTTC